This T cell receptor (beta chain) was sequenced for a study of shared clonotypes between healthy human individuals. The naive CD8 subset, CD45RO-negative cells positively selected for CCR7, excluded terminally differentiated effector memory CD45RA+ cells. The V end was cut by 4 bases, the J end by 1 base, with 11 bases between. CDR1 SGHKS and CDR2 YYEKEE come from the germline V gene (reference sequence). The CDR3 length is 14 residues. Here immunoSEQ multiplex PCR was the method, and the copy in TCRdb shows in-frame clones only, minus some. Here the sample spans about 2.1 million clones, 85% to 95% being singletons.

Sequences were obtained from naive CD8+ T cells from PBMCs. The chain combines TRBV5-5 with TRBJ1-1; no clear D. The sequence was obtained from a man aged 18 to 35 in good health. Some clones in this sample may be carry-over from other donors' samples. CDR3 DNA sequence: TGTGCCAGCAGCCTGAACCTGGAGAACACTGAAGCTTTCTTT. Amino acids: CASSLNLENTEAFF. Drawing the rest from reference TRBV5-5 and TRBJ1-1, the complete variable domain is DAGVTQSPTHLIKTRGQQVTLRCSPISGHKSVSWYQQVLGQGPQFIFQYYEKEERGRGNFPDRFSARQFPNYSSELNVNALLLGDSALYLCASSLNLENTEAFFGQGTRLTVV.